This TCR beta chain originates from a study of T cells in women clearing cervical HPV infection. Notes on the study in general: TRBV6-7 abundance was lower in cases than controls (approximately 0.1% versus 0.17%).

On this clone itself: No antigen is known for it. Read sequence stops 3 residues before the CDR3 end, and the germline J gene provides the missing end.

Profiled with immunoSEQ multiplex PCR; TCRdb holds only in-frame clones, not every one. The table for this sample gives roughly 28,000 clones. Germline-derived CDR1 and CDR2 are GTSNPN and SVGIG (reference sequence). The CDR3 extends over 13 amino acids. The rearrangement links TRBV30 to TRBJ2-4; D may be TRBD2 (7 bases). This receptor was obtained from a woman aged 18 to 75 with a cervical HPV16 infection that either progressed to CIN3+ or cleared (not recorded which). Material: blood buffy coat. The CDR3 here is CAWTFGGLDGQYF. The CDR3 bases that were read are TGTGCCTGGACCTTCGGGGGGCTCGATGGT.